A single sample gave rise to the 10 T cell receptor beta chains below, sequenced in a study of CD8 T cells in ankylosing spondylitis (dated by TCRdb to 2016 to 2017). The library was produced with 5' RACE. Sequencing was performed on an Illumina HiSeq 2500. The public reads were quality trimmed at Q25 with fastp and then assembled into clones with MiXCR by TCRdb, keeping productive beta chains. All rows with the same CDR3 protein become a single entry with the most common DNA and genes. The sample has more than 150,000 distinct CDR3 sequences on record, 10% to 15% of them singletons. The top ten constitute approximately 11% of the sample. The material sequenced was blood, either unsorted or a sorted T cell fraction (not recorded which). The origin of the receptors is a female donor with ankylosing spondylitis or in good health (not recorded which).

This clonotype has at least ten counts. The chain uses TRBV12-3 or TRBV12-4 and TRBJ1-5, with D possibly matching TRBD1 (6 bases). This CDR3 comprises 12 residues. Trimming pared 3 bases from V and 11 bases from J, leaving 11 bases between. The DNA for the CDR3 is TGTGCCAGCAGTTTGCATGGGGGCACCCAGCATTTT. Translating it yields CASSLHGGTQHF.

This clonotype has just a few counts. V gene TRBV4-3 combines with J gene TRBJ2-2; D perhaps matches TRBD2 (5 bases). CDR1 LGHNA and CDR2 YSLEER come from the germline V gene. The CDR3 has 17 residues. V was shortened by 0 bases and J by 1 base, with 12 bases between the two germline ends. CDR3 sequence (DNA): TGCGCCAGCAGCCAAGATAGGGTAGCGCAGAACACCGGGGAGCTGTTTTTT. Encoded protein: CASSQDRVAQNTGELFF.

This clonotype was counted once. The chain employs TRBV23-1 and TRBJ2-7, with no clear D. TRBV23-1 is an ORF, and what it does is uncertain. The CDR3 covers 12 residues. V was trimmed by 2 bases and J by 3 bases, leaving 5 bases between them. CDR3 bases: TGCGCCAGCAGTCAAGCCGGCTACGAGCAGTACTTC. Translated: CASSQAGYEQYF.

This chain uses TRBV7-8 with TRBJ1-3; D gene ambiguous. The germline V and J ends were trimmed by 5 bases and 7 bases, with 12 bases remaining between them. CDR1 and CDR2 from the germline V gene are SGHVS and FQNEAQ. This CDR3 is 13 amino acids long. The CDR3 protein is CASSVQGANTIYF. In nucleotides, the CDR3 is TGTGCCAGCAGCGTCCAAGGCGCGAACACCATATATTTT. Drawing the rest from reference TRBV7-8 and TRBJ1-3, the complete variable domain is GAGVSQSPRYKVAKRGQDVALRCDPISGHVSLFWYQQALGQGPEFLTYFQNEAQLDKSGLPSDRFFAERPEGSVSTLKIQRTQQEDSAVYLCASSVQGANTIYFGEGSWLTVV.

This clonotype was detected ten times or more. This chain joins TRBV6-5 and TRBJ2-5; 8 bases are a match to TRBD1. Trimming cost V 2 bases and J 5 bases; bases outside gene matches: 4. Germline CDR1 and CDR2: MNHEY and SVGAGI. The CDR3 runs 14 residues. The CDR3 spells CASSYRTGSETQYF. As DNA, the CDR3 is TGTGCCAGCAGTTACCGGACAGGGAGTGAGACCCAGTACTTC.

In this sample, this clonotype turned up many times. The chain is built from TRBV29-1 and TRBJ2-1; 9 bases fit TRBD2. Germline V gene lookup returns CDR1 SQVTM and CDR2 ANQGSEA. CDR3 length: 14 amino acids. The CDR3 protein is CTLGRAGGNDEQFF. The CDR3 coding sequence is TGCACCCTAGGGAGAGCGGGAGGAAATGATGAGCAGTTCTTC.

At least ten counts were recorded for this clonotype. The gene calls are TRBV9 and TRBJ2-3; 8 nucleotides match TRBD2. Germline V lookup: CDR1 SGDLS, CDR2 YYNGEE. The length of the CDR3 is 12 residues. Trimming cost V 5 bases and J 6 bases; bases outside gene matches: 2. The CDR3 protein is CASSGGRDTQYF. DNA of the CDR3: TGTGCCAGCAGTGGCGGGAGGGATACGCAGTATTTT.

This clonotype was found a few times. The gene calls are TRBV4-1 and TRBJ2-1; D is perhaps TRBD1 (6 bases). Germline values: CDR1 MGHRA, CDR2 YSYEKL. This CDR3 contains 16 residues. With 3 bases removed from V and 4 bases from J, the gap between germline ends came to 16 bases. CDR3 DNA sequence: TGCGCCAGCAGCCAGACGAAAACTACAGGGTACAATGAGCAGTTCTTC. Translated, it gives CASSQTKTTGYNEQFF.

This clonotype was detected a few times. The V call is TRBV5-1, the J call TRBJ2-1, with a tentative D call TRBD2 (5 bases). Germline values: CDR1 SGHRS, CDR2 YFSETQ. V gave up 4 bases and J gave up 8 bases, with 13 bases separating them. The CDR3 extends over 13 amino acids. CDR3 DNA: TGCGCCAGCAGCCCGAGCCTAGCTCATGAGCAGTTCTTC. Protein: CASSPSLAHEQFF.

On this clonotype itself: This may be a read error, as it is one base from a much larger clone. For the CDR3, the DNA is TGTGCCAGCAGCTTGTCCGGGACTAGCGGTTATGCGCAGTTCTTC. Translating gives CASSLSGTSGYAQFF. The genes are TRBV5-6 and TRBJ2-1, with TRBD2 matching over 11 bases. The CDR3 consists of 15 residues. V shed 1 base and J 12 bases; nucleotides not matched to a gene: 9. From germline, CDR1 is SGHDT and CDR2 YYEEEE.